Below, 32 T cell receptor beta chains from the same sample are listed, as sequenced in a study of blood T cell repertoires in COVID-19. Clones were read by immunoSEQ multiplex PCR, and TCRdb kept only the in-frame ones, dropping some. The sample lists 190,000 or so clones, 65% to 85% seen once, with 6.5% to 9.5% in the top ten. The specimen sequenced was PBMCs or T cells enriched from blood (not recorded which). The receptors here all came from a man aged 35 to 55 who had recovered from COVID-19.

CDR3 protein: CASSFQGTNTGELFF. CDR3 DNA sequence: TGTGCCAGCAGTTTTCAGGGGACAAACACCGGGGAGCTGTTTTTT. V is TRBV11-3 and J is TRBJ2-2, with D possibly TRBD1 on 6 matching bases. CDR1 and CDR2 (germline): SGHNT, YENEEA. This CDR3 spans 15 amino acids. The V end lost 6 bases, the J end lost 2 bases, and 13 bases lay between the germline ends.

V gene TRBV7-2 combines with J gene TRBJ1-2; D perhaps matches TRBD1 (5 bases). V lost 1 base to trimming and J lost 2 bases, with 14 bases between them. The CDR3 is 16 residues long. Germline V CDR1 and CDR2: SGHTA, FQGNSA. The DNA for the CDR3 is TGTGCCAGCAGCTTAGAGGCAGGGAAACTAAACTATGGCTACACCTTC. It translates to CASSLEAGKLNYGYTF.

The V call is TRBV2, the J call TRBJ1-6; perhaps TRBD1 as D (5 bases). V gave up 6 bases and J gave up 5 bases, with 17 bases separating them. The CDR3 length is 16 residues. Per the germline V gene, CDR1 is SNHLY and CDR2 is FYNNEI. CDR3 in amino acids: CASSLSRGMNNSPLHF. CDR3 nucleotides: TGTGCCAGCAGCCTGAGTCGGGGGATGAATAATTCACCCCTCCACTTT. Complete variable domain (other parts from reference TRBV2 and TRBJ1-6): EPEVTQTPSHQVTQMGQEVILRCVPISNHLYFYWYRQILGQKVEFLVSFYNNEISEKSEIFDDQFSVERPDGSNFTLKIRSTKLEDSAMYFCASSLSRGMNNSPLHFGNGTRLTVT.

The chain links TRBV6-1 to TRBJ2-4; D gene unclear. CDR3 length: 11 amino acids. Germline loops: CDR1 MNHNS, CDR2 SASEGT. The ends were cut back, 0 bases at V and 12 bases at J, with 6 bases in the middle. The CDR3 reads CASSEAGGQYF. CDR3 coding DNA: TGTGCCAGCAGTGAAGCTGGCGGTCAGTACTTC.

This chain links TRBV15 with TRBJ2-7, with 7 bases matching TRBD1. J gave up 1 base and V 3 bases, and 3 bases lay outside the gene matches. CDR3 length: 14 amino acids. CDR1 LNHNV and CDR2 YYDKDF come from the germline V gene (reference sequence). The CDR3 here is CATSSWDSSYEQYF. CDR3 nucleotides: TGTGCCACCAGCAGCTGGGACAGTTCCTACGAGCAGTACTTC.

The genes are TRBV30 and TRBJ1-1, with 7 bases fitting TRBD1. Germline CDR1 GTSNPN, CDR2 SVGIG (reference sequence). This CDR3 contains 12 residues. The V and J ends lost 5 bases and 7 bases, in that order; junction bases with no gene match: 7. The CDR3 coding sequence is TGTGCCTGGGGCGGGACAGATTATGAAGCTTTCTTT. Protein product: CAWGGTDYEAFF.

The V call is TRBV27, the J call TRBJ2-1; D perhaps matches TRBD2 (5 bases). V lost 6 bases to trimming and J lost 6 bases, with 18 bases between them. The length of the CDR3 is 15 residues. Germline V lookup: CDR1 MNHEY, CDR2 SMNVEV (reference sequence). In DNA, the CDR3 is TGTGCCAGCAGGCAAGGGCGGGCTTGGGCCAATGAGCAGTTCTTC. Translating it yields CASRQGRAWANEQFF.

The chain has TRBV7-2 and TRBJ2-3, with D maybe TRBD1 (5 bases). Trimming cost V 1 base and J 4 bases, with 9 bases left between them. CDR3 length: 14 residues. From germline, CDR1 is SGHTA and CDR2 FQGNSA. The DNA of the CDR3 is TGTGCCAGCAGCTTAGTCCAGGGCCCAGATACGCAGTATTTT. It encodes CASSLVQGPDTQYF.

This clone came up once. The chain uses TRBV14 and TRBJ2-2, with 7 bases identical to TRBD1. The CDR3 has 15 residues. Germline loops: CDR1 SGHDN, CDR2 FVKESK. V dropped 4 bases and J dropped 1; count of bases not matched to a gene: 3. The CDR3 region has the DNA TGTGCCAGCAGCCCGCGGACAGGGAACACCGGGGAGCTGTTTTTT. Its protein is CASSPRTGNTGELFF.

The chain employs TRBV2 and TRBJ1-5; D is unclear. CDR3 size: 13 residues. Germline-derived CDR1 and CDR2 are SNHLY and FYNNEI. With 6 bases removed from V and 2 bases from J, the gap between germline ends came to 8 bases. CDR3 amino acids: CASRQARNQPQHF. In DNA, the CDR3 is TGTGCCAGCAGGCAAGCCCGCAATCAGCCCCAGCATTTT.

The rearrangement joins TRBV6-5 to TRBJ1-2, with D maybe TRBD1 (5 bases). V dropped 3 bases and J dropped 4 bases, with 9 bases sitting between them. The CDR3 loop spans 13 amino acids. Looked up from germline, CDR1 is MNHEY and CDR2 is SVGAGI. CDR3 protein: CASSYQGAYGYTF. For the CDR3, the DNA is TGTGCCAGCAGTTATCAAGGGGCCTATGGCTACACCTTC.

The rearrangement links TRBV7-9 to TRBJ2-7, with TRBD2 as a possible D gene (5 bases). The ends were cut back, 5 bases at V and 3 bases at J, with 17 bases in the middle. Germline loops: CDR1 SEHNR, CDR2 FQNEAQ (reference sequence). This CDR3 has 15 amino acids. DNA for the CDR3: TGTGCCAGCAGCCCGCCGCGGGCAGAGGTCTACGAGCAGTACTTC. Residues: CASSPPRAEVYEQYF.

Of note for this clone: Other nucleotide sequences from this sample produce the same CDR3. The V gene is TRBV7-8, the J gene TRBJ2-7; D unclear. The germline gives CDR1 SGHVS, CDR2 FQNEAQ. V was pared by 2 bases and J by 0 bases, with 8 bases between. The CDR3 is 14 residues long. The CDR3 region has the DNA TGTGCCAGCAGCTTAATGAGGAGCTCCTACGAGCAGTACTTC. It yields the protein CASSLMRSSYEQYF.

The rearrangement joins TRBV10-3 to TRBJ2-2, with TRBD1 as a possible D gene (5 bases). CDR1 and CDR2 (germline): ENHRY, SYGVKD. Trimming stripped 8 bases from V and 0 bases from J, with 10 bases between. This CDR3 comprises 14 residues. The CDR3 spells CAIEQVPNTGELFF. The CDR3 nucleotides read TGTGCCATCGAACAGGTCCCGAACACCGGGGAGCTGTTTTTT.

This chain uses TRBV15 with TRBJ1-4; TRBD1 matches 8 bases. Germline V gene sequence: CDR1 LNHNV, CDR2 YYDKDF (reference sequence). This CDR3 comprises 15 residues. The ends lost 1 base at V and 7 bases at J; junction bases unmatched: 5. CDR3 in DNA: TGTGCCACCAGCAGAGCGGCAGGGGGCATTGAAAAACTGTTTTTT. This encodes CATSRAAGGIEKLFF.

The gene calls are TRBV19 and TRBJ1-1; possible D gene TRBD1, 5 bases. V lost 4 bases to trimming and J lost 4 bases, with 13 bases between them. The CDR3 runs to 14 residues. Per the germline V gene, CDR1 is LNHDA and CDR2 is SQIVND (reference sequence). CDR3 DNA: TGTGCCAGTAGTAACGGCAGGGTTAGCACTGAAGCTTTCTTT. This encodes CASSNGRVSTEAFF.

The rearrangement links TRBV9 to TRBJ2-5, with 9 bases fitting TRBD1. The V gene's germline CDR1 is SGDLS and CDR2 YYNGEE. The CDR3 has 14 amino acids. Trimming took 2 bases from V and 6 from J; bases not matched to a gene: 5. In DNA form, the CDR3 reads TGTGCCAGCAGCGTGGGACAGGGTTTGAAGACCCAGTACTTC. The encoded protein is CASSVGQGLKTQYF.

The genes are TRBV7-3 and TRBJ2-3; 10 bases fit TRBD2. This CDR3 spans 18 amino acids. J lost 4 bases, V lost 5 bases, and 15 bases had no gene match. Germline V gives CDR1 SGHTA, CDR2 FQGTGA. The CDR3 coding sequence is TGTGCCAGCAGCGGGACTGAGCGGGGGGGCCACCGCCCAGATACGCAGTATTTT. Amino acid sequence: CASSGTERGGHRPDTQYF.

V gene TRBV4-2 combines with J gene TRBJ2-7, with 7 bases aligning to TRBD2. Trimming took 2 bases from V and 0 from J; bases not matched to a gene: 4. Germline CDR1 LGHNA, CDR2 YNFKEQ. The CDR3 is 15 residues long. The CDR3 protein is CASSQRWGGSYEQYF. The DNA for the CDR3 is TGTGCCAGCAGCCAAAGGTGGGGGGGCTCCTACGAGCAGTACTTC.

The chain employs TRBV5-1 and TRBJ2-1; 9 nucleotides match TRBD1. The germline V gene has CDR1 SGHRS and CDR2 YFSETQ. The V segment lost 2 bases and the J segment 9 bases; nucleotides outside the gene matches: 3. The CDR3 extends over 13 amino acids. The CDR3 nucleotides are TGCGCCAGCAGCTTCACAGGGGGCGTTGAGCAGTTCTTC. The encoded protein is CASSFTGGVEQFF.

The rearrangement joins TRBV15 to TRBJ1-1, with 11 nucleotides matching TRBD1. Trimming removed 0 bases from V and 7 bases from J; junction bases left unmatched: 13. Germline V CDR1 and CDR2: LNHNV, YYDKDF (reference sequence). The CDR3 length is 18 residues. CDR3 DNA sequence: TGTGCCACCAGCAGAGAAGGTATCCTGGGACAGGGGGGTAGTGAAGCTTTCTTT. It codes for CATSREGILGQGGSEAFF.

The chain uses TRBV6-5 and TRBJ2-3, with unresolved D. Trimming removed 7 bases from V and 4 bases from J, with 15 bases in between. From germline, CDR1 is MNHEY and CDR2 SVGAGI. This CDR3 has 14 residues. CDR3 DNA sequence: TGTGCCAGCAATTATATTTTTATATCAGATACGCAGTATTTT. This sequence encodes CASNYIFISDTQYF.

This chain uses TRBV2 with TRBJ2-7; 7 bases are a match to TRBD2. This CDR3 spans 14 amino acids. Looked up from germline, CDR1 is SNHLY and CDR2 is FYNNEI. V trimming: 4 bases; J trimming: 0 bases; junction bases outside the gene matches: 3. The CDR3: CASSARGSSYEQYF. As DNA, the CDR3 is TGTGCCAGCAGTGCGCGGGGGAGCTCCTACGAGCAGTACTTC.

This clone was picked up a small number of times. V is TRBV4-3 and J is TRBJ1-4, with TRBD1 identical over 9 bases. Germline assignment: CDR1 LGHNA and CDR2 YSLEER. V lost 0 bases and J lost 8; bases outside the gene matches: 7. The CDR3 is 16 residues long. CDR3 nucleotide sequence: TGCGCCAGCAGCCAAGATTTACAGGGGGCGAGGGAAAAACTGTTTTTT. As protein: CASSQDLQGAREKLFF.

The CDR3 loop reads CASSLTTGIQETQYF. The DNA of the CDR3 is TGTGCCAGCAGCTTAACGACAGGGATCCAAGAGACCCAGTACTTC. V is TRBV7-2 and J is TRBJ2-5, with 7 bases that match TRBD1. CDR3 length: 15 residues. From germline, CDR1 is SGHTA and CDR2 FQGNSA. The J segment lost 1 base and the V segment lost 2 bases, leaving 4 bases of the junction unmatched. The full variable domain, its missing parts supplied by reference TRBV7-2 and TRBJ2-5, is GAGVSQSPSNKVTEKGKDVELRCDPISGHTALYWYRQSLGQGLEFLIYFQGNSAPDKSGLPSDRFSAERTGGSVSTLTIQRTQQEDSAVYLCASSLTTGIQETQYFGPGTRLLVL.

V gene TRBV2 combines with J gene TRBJ2-7; the match to TRBD2 covers 9 bases. Trimming took 1 base from V and 6 from J; bases not matched to a gene: 7. The CDR3 is made up of 15 amino acids. Germline V gene sequence: CDR1 SNHLY, CDR2 FYNNEI. The DNA for the CDR3 is TGTGCCAGCAGTGAAGGGGGGCTAGCGGGGCGCGAGCAGTACTTC. It is translated as CASSEGGLAGREQYF.

The chain recombines TRBV4-3 with TRBJ1-6; D is ambiguous. The V end was cut by 4 bases, the J end by 5 bases, with 9 bases between. CDR3 length: 14 residues. The V gene's germline CDR1 is LGHNA and CDR2 YSLEER. CDR3 loop: CASSRGGDNSPLHF. Here the CDR3 DNA reads TGCGCCAGCAGCCGGGGAGGAGATAATTCACCCCTCCACTTT.

The table lists this clone with a few counts. This chain links TRBV14 with TRBJ2-7, with D possibly TRBD1 on 6 matching bases. CDR3 length: 12 amino acids. Germline CDR1 reads SGHDN; CDR2 reads FVKESK. Trimming stripped 3 bases from V and 3 bases from J, with 6 bases between. CDR3: CASSQDSYEQYF. DNA of the CDR3: TGTGCCAGCAGCCAGGACAGCTACGAGCAGTACTTC.

V and J are TRBV4-1 and TRBJ2-4; 9 nucleotides agree with TRBD1. The V segment lost 1 base and the J segment 7 bases; nucleotides outside the gene matches: 2. The CDR3 contains 14 residues. Germline V gene data show CDR1 as MGHRA and CDR2 as YSYEKL. The CDR3 DNA is TGCGCCAGCAGCCAAGTGACAGGGGGTAACATTCAGTACTTC. Translating it yields CASSQVTGGNIQYF.

The rearrangement joins TRBV24-1 to TRBJ2-5; unclear D gene. The CDR3 extends over 13 amino acids. V lost 4 bases and J lost 5, with 10 bases in between. Germline V gene lookup returns CDR1 KGHDR and CDR2 SFDVKD. The CDR3 DNA reads TGTGCCACCAGTGACCCCCCGGTGGAGACCCAGTACTTC. This encodes CATSDPPVETQYF.

The rearrangement links TRBV30 to TRBJ1-2; weak D call: TRBD1 (6 bases). This CDR3 spans 13 amino acids. Trimming removed 5 bases at V and 4 bases at J, with 14 bases between. CDR1 is GTSNPN and CDR2 is SVGIG in the germline V gene (reference sequence). The CDR3 DNA is TGTGCCTGGGTGACACAGGGCACCTATGGCTACACCTTC. Its protein is CAWVTQGTYGYTF.

The chain combines TRBV2 with TRBJ2-5; D is perhaps TRBD2 (5 bases). V was cut by 7 bases and J by 5 bases, with 14 bases left in between. This CDR3 is built from 13 residues. Germline lookup yields CDR1 SNHLY and CDR2 FYNNEI. CDR3 protein: CASTPRGRETQYF. The CDR3 coding sequence is TGTGCCAGCACACCCCGGGGTAGGGAGACCCAGTACTTC.